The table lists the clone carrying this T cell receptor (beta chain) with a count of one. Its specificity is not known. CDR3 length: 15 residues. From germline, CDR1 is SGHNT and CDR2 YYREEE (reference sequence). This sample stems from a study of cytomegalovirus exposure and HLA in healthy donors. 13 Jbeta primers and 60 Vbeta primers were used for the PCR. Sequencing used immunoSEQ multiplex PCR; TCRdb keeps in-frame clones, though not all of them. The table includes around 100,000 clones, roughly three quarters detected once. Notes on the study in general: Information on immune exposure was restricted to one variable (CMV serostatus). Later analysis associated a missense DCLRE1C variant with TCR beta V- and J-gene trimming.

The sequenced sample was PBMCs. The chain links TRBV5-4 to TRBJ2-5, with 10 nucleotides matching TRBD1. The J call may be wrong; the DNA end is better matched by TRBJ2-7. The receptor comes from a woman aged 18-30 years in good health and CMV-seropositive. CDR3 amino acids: CASSSGQGYSYEQYF. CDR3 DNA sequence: TGTGCCAGCAGTTCGGGACAGGGGTACTCCTACGAGCAGTACTTC.